This T cell receptor (beta chain) comes out of a study of OX40 agonist ivuxolimab in advanced cancers. Study at large: Dose-escalation patients' cancers were hepatocellular carcinoma, melanoma, renal cell or head and neck cancer. Prior anti-PD-1, anti-PD-L1 or anti-CTLA-4 therapy was allowed; around 40% had some. Study-wide results and limits: Among the lowest peripheral clonal expansion occurred in 0.1-3.0 mg/kg partial responders.

V was cut by 4 bases and J by 5 bases, with 14 bases left in between. CDR1 is SNHLY, CDR2 FYNNEI, per germline. This CDR3 is built from 15 residues. Autoimmune disease history or systemic immunosuppression was exclusionary. With respect to this clone: Its antigen is currently unknown.

Method: immunoSEQ multiplex PCR; TCRdb's copy keeps in-frame clones and lacks some. The sample yields 65,000 to 95,000 clones, around 94% seen once. This chain connects TRBV2 to TRBJ2-2, with D perhaps assigned TRBD1 or TRBD2 (5 bases each). The TCR was taken from an adult with an advanced solid tumor such as melanoma, head and neck, liver or kidney cancer. The sequenced sample was CD4+ or CD8+ T cells sorted from blood, obtained in a trial of the OX40 agonist ivuxolimab. The CDR3, as DNA: TGTGCCAGCAGTGTCGGCCCCGGGACGACCGGGGAGCTGTTTTTT. As protein: CASSVGPGTTGELFF.